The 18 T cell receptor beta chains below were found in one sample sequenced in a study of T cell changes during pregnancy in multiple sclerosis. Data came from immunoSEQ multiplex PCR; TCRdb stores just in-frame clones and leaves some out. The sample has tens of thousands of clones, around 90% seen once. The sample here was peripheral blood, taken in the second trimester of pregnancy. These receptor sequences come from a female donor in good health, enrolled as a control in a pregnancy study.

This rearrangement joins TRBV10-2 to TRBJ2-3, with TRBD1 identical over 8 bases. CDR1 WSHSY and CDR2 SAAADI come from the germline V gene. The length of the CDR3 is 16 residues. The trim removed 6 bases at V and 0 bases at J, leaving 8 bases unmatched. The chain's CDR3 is CASSLGTGGSTDTQYF. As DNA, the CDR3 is TGCGCCAGCAGCCTCGGGACAGGAGGGAGCACAGATACGCAGTATTTT.

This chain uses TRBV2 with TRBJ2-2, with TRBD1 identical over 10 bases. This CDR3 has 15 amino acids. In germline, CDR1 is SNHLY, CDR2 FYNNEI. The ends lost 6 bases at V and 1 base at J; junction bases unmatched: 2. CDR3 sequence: CASSGQGVNTGELFF. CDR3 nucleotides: TGTGCCAGCAGCGGACAGGGGGTGAACACCGGGGAGCTGTTTTTT.

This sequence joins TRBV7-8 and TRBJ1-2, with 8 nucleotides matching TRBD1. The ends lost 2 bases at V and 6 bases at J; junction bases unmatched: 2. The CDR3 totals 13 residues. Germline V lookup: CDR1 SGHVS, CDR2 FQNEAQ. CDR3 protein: CASSLPDRDGYTF. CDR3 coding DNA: TGTGCCAGCAGCTTACCGGACAGGGATGGCTACACCTTC. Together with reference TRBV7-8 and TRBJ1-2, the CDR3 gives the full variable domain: GAGVSQSPRYKVAKRGQDVALRCDPISGHVSLFWYQQALGQGPEFLTYFQNEAQLDKSGLPSDRFFAERPEGSVSTLKIQRTQQEDSAVYLCASSLPDRDGYTFGSGTRLTVV.

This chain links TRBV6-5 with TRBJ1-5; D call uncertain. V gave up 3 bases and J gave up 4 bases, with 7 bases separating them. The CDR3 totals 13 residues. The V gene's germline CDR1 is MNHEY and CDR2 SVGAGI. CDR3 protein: CASSYNRNQPQHF. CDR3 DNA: TGTGCCAGCAGTTATAACAGAAATCAGCCCCAGCATTTT.

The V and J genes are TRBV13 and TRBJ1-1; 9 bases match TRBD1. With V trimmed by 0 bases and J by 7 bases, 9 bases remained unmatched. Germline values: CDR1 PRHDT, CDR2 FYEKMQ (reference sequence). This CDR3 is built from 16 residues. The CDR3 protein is CASSLGVGTGKVEAFF. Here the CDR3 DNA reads TGTGCCAGCAGCTTAGGCGTCGGGACAGGGAAAGTTGAAGCTTTCTTT.

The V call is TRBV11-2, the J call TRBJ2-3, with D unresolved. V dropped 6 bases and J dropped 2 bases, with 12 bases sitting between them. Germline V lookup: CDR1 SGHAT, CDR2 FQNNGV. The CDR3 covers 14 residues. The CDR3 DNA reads TGTGCCAGCAGGTTGCGCTTTTCCACAGATACGCAGTATTTT. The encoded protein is CASRLRFSTDTQYF.

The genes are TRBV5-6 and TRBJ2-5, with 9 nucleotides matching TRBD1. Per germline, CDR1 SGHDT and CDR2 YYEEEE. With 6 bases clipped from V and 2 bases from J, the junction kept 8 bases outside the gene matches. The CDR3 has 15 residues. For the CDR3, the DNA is TGTGCCAGCACTATCCGGACAGGGGCGCAAGAGACCCAGTACTTC. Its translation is CASTIRTGAQETQYF.

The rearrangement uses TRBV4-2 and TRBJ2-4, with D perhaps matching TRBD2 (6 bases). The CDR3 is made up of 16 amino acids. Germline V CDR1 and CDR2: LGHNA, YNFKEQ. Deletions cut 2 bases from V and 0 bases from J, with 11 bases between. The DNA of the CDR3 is TGTGCCAGCAGCCAACAAGGCGGGAAAGCCAAAAACATTCAGTACTTC. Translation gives CASSQQGGKAKNIQYF.

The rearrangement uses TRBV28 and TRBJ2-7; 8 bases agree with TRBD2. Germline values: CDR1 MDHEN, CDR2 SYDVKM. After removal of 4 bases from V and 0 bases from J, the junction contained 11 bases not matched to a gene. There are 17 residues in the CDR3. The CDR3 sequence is CASSSGGGTLLSYEQYF. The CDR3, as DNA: TGTGCCAGCAGTTCCGGGGGGGGGACCCTACTCTCCTACGAGCAGTACTTC.

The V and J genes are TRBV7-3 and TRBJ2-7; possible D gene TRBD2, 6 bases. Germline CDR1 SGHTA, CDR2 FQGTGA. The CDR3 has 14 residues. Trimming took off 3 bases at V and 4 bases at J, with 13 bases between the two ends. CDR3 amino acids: CASSLGGVGYEQYF. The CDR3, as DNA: TGTGCCAGCAGCTTGGGGGGTGTCGGGTACGAGCAGTACTTC.

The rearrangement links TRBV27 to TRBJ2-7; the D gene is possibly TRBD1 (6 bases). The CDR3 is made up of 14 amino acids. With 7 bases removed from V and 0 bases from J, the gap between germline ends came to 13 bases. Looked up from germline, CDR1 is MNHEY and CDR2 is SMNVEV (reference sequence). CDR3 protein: CASMTGVLSYEQYF. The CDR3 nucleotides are TGTGCCAGCATGACAGGCGTCCTCTCCTACGAGCAGTACTTC.

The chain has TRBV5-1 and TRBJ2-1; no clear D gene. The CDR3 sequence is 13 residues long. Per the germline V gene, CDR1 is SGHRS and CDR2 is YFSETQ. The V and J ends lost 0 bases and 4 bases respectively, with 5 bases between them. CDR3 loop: CASSLGLYNEQFF. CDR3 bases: TGCGCCAGCAGCTTGGGGCTTTACAATGAGCAGTTCTTC.

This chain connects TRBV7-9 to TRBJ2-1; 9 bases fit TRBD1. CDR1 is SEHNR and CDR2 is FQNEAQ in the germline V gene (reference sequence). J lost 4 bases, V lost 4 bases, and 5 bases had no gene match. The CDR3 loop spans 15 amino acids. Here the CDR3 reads CASSYDRGTYNEQFF. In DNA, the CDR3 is TGTGCCAGCAGCTACGACAGGGGGACTTACAATGAGCAGTTCTTC.

The CDR3 DNA is TGCGCCAGCAGCAGCCGACAGGGATTCGGGGCCAACGTCCTGACTTTC. Amino acids: CASSSRQGFGANVLTF. The genes are TRBV5-1 and TRBJ2-6; TRBD1 agrees at 7 bases. CDR3 length: 16 residues. In germline, CDR1 is SGHRS, CDR2 YFSETQ. V dropped 4 bases and J dropped 4; count of bases not matched to a gene: 8.

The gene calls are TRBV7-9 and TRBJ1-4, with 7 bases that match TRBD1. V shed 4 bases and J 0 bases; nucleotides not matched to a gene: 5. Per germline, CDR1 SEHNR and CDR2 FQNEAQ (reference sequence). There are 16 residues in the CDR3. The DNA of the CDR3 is TGTGCCAGCAGCTCAAACAGGGGAGCAACTAATGAAAAACTGTTTTTT. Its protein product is CASSSNRGATNEKLFF.

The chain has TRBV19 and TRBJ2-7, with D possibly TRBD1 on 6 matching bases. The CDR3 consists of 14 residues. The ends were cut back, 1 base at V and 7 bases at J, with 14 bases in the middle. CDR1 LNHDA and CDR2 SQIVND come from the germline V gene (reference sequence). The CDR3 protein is CASSIVTGTPEQYF. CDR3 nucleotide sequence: TGTGCCAGTAGTATAGTCACAGGGACCCCGGAGCAGTACTTC.

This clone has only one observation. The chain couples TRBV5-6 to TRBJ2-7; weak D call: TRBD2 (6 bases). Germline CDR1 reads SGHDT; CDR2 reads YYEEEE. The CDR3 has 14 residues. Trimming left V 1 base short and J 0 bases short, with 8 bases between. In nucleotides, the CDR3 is TGTGCCAGCAGCTTGTGGGAGGACTCCTACGAGCAGTACTTC. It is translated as CASSLWEDSYEQYF.

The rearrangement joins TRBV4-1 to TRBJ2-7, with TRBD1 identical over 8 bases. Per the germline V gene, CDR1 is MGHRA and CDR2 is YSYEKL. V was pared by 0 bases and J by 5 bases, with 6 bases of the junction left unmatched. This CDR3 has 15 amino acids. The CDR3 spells CASSQEGQAQDEQYF. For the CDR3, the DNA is TGCGCCAGCAGCCAAGAGGGACAGGCGCAGGACGAGCAGTACTTC.